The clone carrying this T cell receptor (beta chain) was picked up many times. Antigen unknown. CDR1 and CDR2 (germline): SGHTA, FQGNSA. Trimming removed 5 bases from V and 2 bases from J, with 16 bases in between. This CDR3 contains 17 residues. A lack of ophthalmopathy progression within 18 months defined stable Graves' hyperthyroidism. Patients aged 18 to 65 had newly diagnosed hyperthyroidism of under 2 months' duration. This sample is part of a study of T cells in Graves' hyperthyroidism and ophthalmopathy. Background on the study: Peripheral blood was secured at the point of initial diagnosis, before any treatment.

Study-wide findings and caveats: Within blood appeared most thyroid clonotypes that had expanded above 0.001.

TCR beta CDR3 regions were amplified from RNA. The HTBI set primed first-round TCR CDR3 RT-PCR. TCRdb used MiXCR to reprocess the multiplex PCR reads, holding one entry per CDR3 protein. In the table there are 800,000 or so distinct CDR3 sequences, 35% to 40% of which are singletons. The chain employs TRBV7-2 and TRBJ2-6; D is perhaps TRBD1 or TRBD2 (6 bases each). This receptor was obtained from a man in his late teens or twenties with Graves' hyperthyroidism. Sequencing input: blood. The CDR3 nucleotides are TGTGCCAGCAGCCTCCGGGGCCGGGGGCCTGGGGCCAACGTCCTGACTTTC. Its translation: CASSLRGRGPGANVLTF.